Each of the 26 T cell receptor beta chains below was sequenced from the same sample in a study of T cells expressing NK-cell markers. TCRdb re-called the 5' RACE reads, yielding one record per CDR3 amino acid sequence without DNA. The sample data list about half a million distinct CDR3 sequences. Sequenced: blood T cells: a sorted CD56 or NKG2C T cell subset, CD4+ or CD8+ T cells, or bulk PBMC T cells (not recorded which). Receptors originate from a woman between 50 and 59 years old in good health.

This sequence joins TRBV21-1 and TRBJ1-4; the TCRdb call, TRBD1, lacks DNA for checking. TRBV21-1 is a recognized pseudogene. This CDR3 region has 20 residues. CDR3 sequence reads: CASSKKGSHTHYATNEKLFF.

The rearrangement links TRBV12-3 or TRBV12-4 to TRBJ1-2. The CDR3 contains 15 residues. CDR3 sequence: CASSSPGVANYGYTF.

The V and J genes are TRBV30 and TRBJ2-5. CDR1 is GTSNPN and CDR2 is SVGIG in the germline V gene (reference sequence). CDR3 size: 16 residues. CDR3 region: CAWSVLGQAQGETQYF.

V and J are TRBV20-1 and TRBJ2-1; TCRdb's D call, TRBD1, is unchecked because there is no DNA. This CDR3 has 15 residues. Germline V CDR1 and CDR2: DFQATT, SNEGSKA (reference sequence). The CDR3 loop is CSARKPGQIYNEQFF.

The V and J genes are TRBV20-1 and TRBJ1-1; the D call of TRBD1 rests on TCRdb alone, since no DNA is present to check it. CDR1 and CDR2 from the germline V gene are DFQATT and SNEGSKA (reference sequence). The CDR3 is made up of 12 amino acids. The CDR3 sequence is CSARVGDAEAFF.

This chain joins TRBV3-1 and TRBJ2-4; checking the TCRdb D call of TRBD2 is not possible without DNA. There are 17 residues in the CDR3. Germline assignment: CDR1 LGHDT and CDR2 YNNKEL (reference sequence). Here the CDR3 reads CASSRTGTRIAKNIQYF.

V usage is TRBV5-1 and J usage is TRBJ1-1. This CDR3 spans 12 amino acids. Germline V CDR1 and CDR2: SGHRS, YFSETQ. This CDR3 reads CASGFRSTEAFF.

The chain carries TRBV20-1 and TRBJ1-2. CDR3 size: 12 residues. Germline V CDR1 and CDR2: DFQATT, SNEGSKA (reference sequence). The chain's CDR3 is CSATDLDYGYTF.

The gene calls are TRBV14 and TRBJ2-7; the D call of TRBD2 rests on TCRdb alone, since no DNA is present to check it. The CDR3 runs 14 residues. Germline CDR1 is SGHDN and CDR2 is FVKESK. CDR3 sequence: CASSPPGLSRGQYF. The whole variable domain, remainder taken from reference TRBV14 and TRBJ2-7, is EAGVTQFPSHSVIEKGQTVTLRCDPISGHDNLYWYRRVMGKEIKFLLHFVKESKQDESGMPNNRFLAERTGGTYSTLKVQPAELEDSGVYFCASSPPGLSRGQYFGPGTRLTVT.

The CDR3 is CSARVDAWNTEAFF. The chain is built from TRBV20-1 and TRBJ1-1. Germline CDR1 DFQATT, CDR2 SNEGSKA (reference sequence). The CDR3 has 14 amino acids.

V usage is TRBV6-6 and J usage is TRBJ1-4; without DNA, the TCRdb call of TRBD1 cannot be checked. Germline values: CDR1 MNHNY, CDR2 SVGAGI (reference sequence). The CDR3 contains 14 residues. The CDR3 region is CASRPRGSNEKLFF.

The CDR3 protein is CASSPGTRAFF. This chain joins TRBV6-2 or TRBV6-3 and TRBJ1-1; there is no DNA to check the TCRdb D call of TRBD1. Germline loops: CDR1 MNHEY, CDR2 SVGEGT. The CDR3 loop spans 11 amino acids.

The chain is built from TRBV6-5 and TRBJ2-3; the TCRdb D gene call, TRBD1, has no DNA to confirm it. The germline gives CDR1 MNHEY, CDR2 SVGAGI. CDR3 length: 15 amino acids. The CDR3 protein is CASSYSPWTYDTQYF.

This chain uses TRBV12-3 or TRBV12-4 with TRBJ1-5; TCRdb picks TRBD1, but there is no DNA to check that call. This CDR3 region has 13 residues. The chain's CDR3 is CASSRTGAQPQHF.

The chain links TRBV5-1 to TRBJ2-3; TCRdb lists TRBD2, though no DNA is available to test this call. The CDR3 contains 15 residues. The germline V gene encodes CDR1 SGHRS and CDR2 YFSETQ. Here the CDR3 reads CASSILAGETDTQYF.

The rearrangement links TRBV20-1 to TRBJ1-5; without DNA, the TCRdb call of TRBD1 cannot be checked. The CDR3 runs 16 residues. Per germline, CDR1 DFQATT and CDR2 SNEGSKA (reference sequence). CDR3 residues: CSARDPTGAPEQPQHF.

The CDR3 loop is CASSSLAGVPYNEQFF. The rearrangement joins TRBV11-3 to TRBJ2-1; TCRdb's assignment of TRBD2 cannot be checked, as there is no DNA. CDR3 size: 16 residues. Looked up from germline, CDR1 is SGHNT and CDR2 is YENEEA.

The chain has TRBV18 and TRBJ2-6; as DNA is missing, the TRBD1 call by TCRdb cannot be tested. CDR3 length equals 16 residues. Germline-derived CDR1 and CDR2 are KGHSH and LQKENI. CDR3 region: CASSPDRGRGANVLTF.

The CDR3 reads CASSPYLSGRAFYEQFF. This sequence joins TRBV4-1 and TRBJ2-1; TCRdb proposes TRBD2, but this gene call is untestable without DNA. Germline CDR1 is MGHRA and CDR2 is YSYEKL. This CDR3 has 17 amino acids.

The V call is TRBV5-1, the J call TRBJ2-5; TCRdb outputs TRBD2, but without DNA this stays unchecked. The CDR3 consists of 18 residues. Germline CDR1 is SGHRS and CDR2 is YFSETQ. Here the CDR3 reads CASSPPPGTSGKEETQYF.

The V gene is TRBV12-3 or TRBV12-4, the J gene TRBJ2-1. CDR3 length equals 13 residues. The CDR3: CASARGPNNEQFF.

The V call is TRBV7-8, the J call TRBJ1-3; TCRdb indicates TRBD1, and absent DNA this call remains unverified. CDR3 length equals 17 residues. Germline V lookup: CDR1 SGHVS, CDR2 FQNEAQ. The CDR3 region is CASSPRGVGRLGNTIYF.

The chain combines TRBV20-1 with TRBJ1-2; the TRBD1 assignment by TCRdb is unverifiable without DNA. There are 18 residues in the CDR3. The germline V gene has CDR1 DFQATT and CDR2 SNEGSKA (reference sequence). CDR3 in amino acids: CSAVPGQITQAANYGYTF.

The chain uses TRBV12-3 or TRBV12-4 and TRBJ1-1. The CDR3 is made up of 11 amino acids. The CDR3 is CASSIFERAFF.

V is TRBV12-3 or TRBV12-4 and J is TRBJ2-5. The CDR3 is made up of 11 amino acids. CDR3 loop: CASSTSGTQYF.

This chain connects TRBV5-1 to TRBJ1-1. Germline lookup yields CDR1 SGHRS and CDR2 YFSETQ. There are 14 residues in the CDR3. CDR3 loop: CASSLGGIGAEAFF.